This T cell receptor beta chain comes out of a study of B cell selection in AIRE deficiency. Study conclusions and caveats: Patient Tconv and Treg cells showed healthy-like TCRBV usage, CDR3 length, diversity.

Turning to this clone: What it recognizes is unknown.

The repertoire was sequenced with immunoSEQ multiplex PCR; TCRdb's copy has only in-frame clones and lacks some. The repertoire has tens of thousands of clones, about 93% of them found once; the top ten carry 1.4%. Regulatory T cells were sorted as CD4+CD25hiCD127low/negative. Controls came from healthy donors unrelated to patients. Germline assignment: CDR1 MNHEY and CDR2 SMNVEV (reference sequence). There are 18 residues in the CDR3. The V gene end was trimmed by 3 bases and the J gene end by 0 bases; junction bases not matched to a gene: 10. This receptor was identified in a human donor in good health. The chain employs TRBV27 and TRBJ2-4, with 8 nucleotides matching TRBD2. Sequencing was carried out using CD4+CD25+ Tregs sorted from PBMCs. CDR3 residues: CASSFRGGGPVAKNIQYF. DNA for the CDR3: TGTGCCAGCAGTTTTAGGGGCGGGGGGCCGGTAGCCAAAAACATTCAGTACTTC.